This T cell receptor beta chain was captured in a study of cytomegalovirus exposure and HLA in healthy donors. In the PCR, 60 Vbeta and 13 Jbeta primers were used. Assay used: immunoSEQ multiplex PCR; TCRdb lists only in-frame clones, some missing. The profile shows 110,000 to 150,000 clones, 65% to 85% of them singletons. The donors, nominally healthy at sampling, likely had unrecorded immune exposures. With 3 bases clipped from V and 1 base from J, the junction kept 8 bases outside the gene matches. CDR3 length equals 16 residues. Germline CDR1 is SGHRS and CDR2 is YFSETQ. This clonotype originated in a male donor in good health and CMV-seronegative. V and J are TRBV5-1 and TRBJ2-7, with 9 bases aligning to TRBD1. The sequenced sample was PBMCs. The CDR3 loop is CASSSGTGFSSYEQYF. CDR3 nucleotides: TGCGCCAGCAGCTCCGGGACAGGGTTCTCGTCCTACGAGCAGTACTTC.